The subject of this entry is one T cell receptor beta chain. No antigen is known for it. Per-nucleotide qualities are absent, and no much larger clonotype sits a single base away. The library was obtained by the immunoSEQ multiplex PCR assay. The original pipeline was this. A statistical classification framework was built for diagnosing cytomegalovirus status from the catalog of TCR beta chain sequences. TCRdb provides this immuneACCESS table in a form limited to in-frame rearrangements. Some clones are lacking; in checked studies, under half of them reflect an unresolved V gene, and why the rest are absent is not known. V and J calls plus clone size are reproduced from that table; the DNA served to infer D and trimming. The sample table contains 70,000 or so clones; only one count was recorded for around 95% of them. Less than 2% of the sample belongs to the ten largest clones. CDR1 and CDR2 are read off the germline V gene as SQVTM and ANQGSEA. The CDR3 holds 10 amino acids from the cysteine to the phenylalanine. Of all the DNA, just the CDR3 is kept, 30 bases in frame from base 1. V is pared back by 4 bases and J by 6 bases, with 6 bases lying between the germline termini.

The donors belonged to the validation cohort of about 120 subjects, which was separate from the roughly 670-subject first cohort. The data are from a study of cytomegalovirus exposure and HLA in healthy donors (dated by TCRdb to the late 2010s). As for the study more broadly: A later analysis indicated that the roughly 120 validation repertoires were generated on the platform also employed for the 670 or so repertoires of the first cohort. In addition to the first cohort of 650 to 750 subjects, a separate validation cohort of over 90 different subjects was used. To predict cytomegalovirus infection status, the study combined high-throughput TCR immunosequencing, statistical association of individual TCRs with disease status, and machine learning. The aim of the study was to test whether cataloging public T cell receptors could identify signatures of past pathogen exposure. Here is what the overall study found, with its caveats: It was suggested by the authors that the approach could potentially be generalized to other disease states and immunological phenotypes. A later analysis had no HLA typing for the validation cohort, so co-occurrence there was scored across all 110 or so repertoires. Three of the identified cytomegalovirus-associated TCR beta chains were confirmed in vitro to be specific for cytomegalovirus antigens. A total of 150 to 200 TCR beta chains were listed by the study as associated with cytomegalovirus. In both the original and validation cohorts, the classifier was reported to diagnose cytomegalovirus status with high specificity and sensitivity. A later analysis found that TCRs clustered in the first cohort also tended to co-occur in the 95 to 150 validation repertoires, with more than 90% of cluster scores above 0. Across donors, most TCR sequences were observed very rarely, whereas some public TCRs were present in many individuals.

The source of this sequence is a woman in her late teens or twenties in good health and CMV-seropositive. The sample comprised PBMCs. The sequence is built from TRBV29-1 and TRBJ1-2; the D gene lacks a confident call. The sequence in DNA is TGCAGCGTTGGCGAGAATGGCTACACCTTC. This translates into CSVGENGYTF.